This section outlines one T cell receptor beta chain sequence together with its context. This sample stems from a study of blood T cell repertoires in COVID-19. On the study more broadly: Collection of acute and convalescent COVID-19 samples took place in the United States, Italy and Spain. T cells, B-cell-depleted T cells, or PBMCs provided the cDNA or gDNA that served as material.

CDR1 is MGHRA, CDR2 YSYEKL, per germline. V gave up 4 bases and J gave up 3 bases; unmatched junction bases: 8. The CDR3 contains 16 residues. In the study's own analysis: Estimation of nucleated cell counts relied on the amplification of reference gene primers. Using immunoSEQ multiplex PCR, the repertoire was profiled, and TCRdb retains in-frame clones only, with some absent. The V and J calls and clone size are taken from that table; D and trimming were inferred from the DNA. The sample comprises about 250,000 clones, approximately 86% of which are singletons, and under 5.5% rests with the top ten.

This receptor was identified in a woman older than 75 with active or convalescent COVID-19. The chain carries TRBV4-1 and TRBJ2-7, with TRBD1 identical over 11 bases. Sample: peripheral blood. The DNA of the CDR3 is TGCGCCAGCAGCCCCACACCGGGACAGGGGGGCTACGAGCAGTACTTC. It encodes CASSPTPGQGGYEQYF.